Listed below are T cell receptor beta chains from one sample, sequenced in a study of radiotherapy plus CTLA-4 blockade in lung cancer. Libraries were prepared by immunoSEQ multiplex PCR; TCRdb keeps only in-frame clonotypes and omits some of them. The sample consists of about 110,000 clones, about 80% of them appearing once. Sequencing used peripheral blood, obtained from a patient treated with radiotherapy plus ipilimumab. Receptor source: a human donor with non-small cell lung cancer that progressed on radiotherapy plus ipilimumab. Some clones in this sample may be carry-over from other donors' samples. Both conserved end residues are part of each CDR3.

J gene	V gene	CDR3 protein
TRBJ1-1	TRBV4-3	CASSPQGAGTEAFF
TRBJ2-1	TRBV7-6	CASSLGPGLNYEQFF
TRBJ1-2	TRBV7-2	CASSFPGQGYGYTF
TRBJ1-4	TRBV19	CASSVPGQGNEKLFF
TRBJ2-1	TRBV5-1	CASSSTGEYNEQFF
TRBJ1-2	TRBV6-4	CASSRDRNYGYTF
TRBJ2-2	TRBV5-1	CATKTGDPGELFF
TRBJ1-2	TRBV6-5	CASSYGDSYGYTF
TRBJ1-2	TRBV28	CASSGLGGLNTF
TRBJ1-4	TRBV6-6	CASGQGAEEKLFF
TRBJ2-5	TRBV7-2	CASSLEGGAYQETQYF
TRBJ1-1	TRBV4-3	CASSQDLRGAANTEAFF
TRBJ2-7	TRBV19	CASSPGYEQYF
TRBJ1-4	TRBV7-2	CASSSPGGNEKLFF
TRBJ2-5	TRBV27	CATSMGLAETQYF
TRBJ2-3	TRBV7-2	CASSLLAGGLADTQYF
TRBJ1-2	TRBV9	CASTFTGVLDYGYTF
TRBJ1-5	TRBV2	CASRKTGVTNQPQHF
TRBJ2-6	TRBV9	CASSEFSGANVLTF
TRBJ2-5	TRBV19	CASSRGYSETQYF
TRBJ2-5	TRBV9	CASSVSGTGLRDQYF
TRBJ1-5	TRBV2	CASRKLTGNQPQHF
TRBJ1-2	TRBV7-2	CASSLALRGDGYTF
TRBJ2-3	TRBV11-2	CASSSLRWDRGPDTQYF
TRBJ2-1	TRBV27	CASSLLDNEQFF
TRBJ2-3	TRBV11-2	CASSPKRPTDTQYF
TRBJ1-4	TRBV27	CASSRNTPRYNEKLFF
TRBJ2-1	TRBV7-3	CASSLSRQVNNEQFF
TRBJ2-2	TRBV5-4	CASSPRVAGGPGAGELFF
TRBJ2-5	TRBV5-4	CASSPTGGNEETQYF
TRBJ2-5	TRBV10-3	CAISTSGGDGETQYF
TRBJ2-7	TRBV18	CASSPRGPPVYEQYF
TRBJ1-5	TRBV2	CASTDQGGDSNQPQHF
TRBJ2-1	TRBV7-2	CASSLELGWHEQFF
NA	TRBV10-3	CAISEGPLPYEQYF
TRBJ2-7	TRBV7-2	CASSPVGSSGGNFYEQYF
TRBJ2-3	TRBV9	CASSKGRTSGGTDTQYF
TRBJ1-5	TRBV4-2	CASSQEMWGKQPQHF
TRBJ2-1	TRBV7-9	CASSSPPRRTPYNEQFF
TRBJ1-2	TRBV7-2	CASSLAFRTDYGYTF
TRBJ1-5	TRBV2	CASQERGQPQHF
TRBJ2-1	TRBV11-2	CASSPHYWEQFF
TRBJ2-5	TRBV6-5	CASSYWPGTGETQYF
TRBJ1-6	TRBV28	CASSLFPGNSPLHF
TRBJ2-3	TRBV4-1	CASSQEGRGIDTQYF
TRBJ1-1	TRBV15	CATSRERGDTEAFF
TRBJ1-2	TRBV19	CASSFRDRGRAGGYTF
TRBJ2-5	TRBV10-3	CAISESLVDQETQYF
TRBJ2-7	TRBV9	CASSPGTGPYEQYF